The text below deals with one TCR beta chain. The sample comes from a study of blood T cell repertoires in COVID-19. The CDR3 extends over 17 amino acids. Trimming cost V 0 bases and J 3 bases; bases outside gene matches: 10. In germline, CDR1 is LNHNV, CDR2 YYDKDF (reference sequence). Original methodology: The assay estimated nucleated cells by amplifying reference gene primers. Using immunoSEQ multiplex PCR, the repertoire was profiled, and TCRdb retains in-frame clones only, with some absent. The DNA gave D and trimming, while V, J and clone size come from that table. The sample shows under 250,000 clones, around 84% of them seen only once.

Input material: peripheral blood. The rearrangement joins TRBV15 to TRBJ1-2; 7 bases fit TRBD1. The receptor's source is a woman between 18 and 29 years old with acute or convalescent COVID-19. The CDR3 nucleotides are TGTGCCACCAGCAGAGATTGGGGGACCACAGGGGACTATGGCTACACCTTC. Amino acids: CATSRDWGTTGDYGYTF. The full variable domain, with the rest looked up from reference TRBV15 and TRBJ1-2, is DAMVIQNPRYQVTQFGKPVTLSCSQTLNHNVMYWYQQKSSQAPKLLFHYYDKDFNNEADTPDNFQSRRPNTSFCFLDIRSPGLGDTAMYLCATSRDWGTTGDYGYTFGSGTRLTVV.